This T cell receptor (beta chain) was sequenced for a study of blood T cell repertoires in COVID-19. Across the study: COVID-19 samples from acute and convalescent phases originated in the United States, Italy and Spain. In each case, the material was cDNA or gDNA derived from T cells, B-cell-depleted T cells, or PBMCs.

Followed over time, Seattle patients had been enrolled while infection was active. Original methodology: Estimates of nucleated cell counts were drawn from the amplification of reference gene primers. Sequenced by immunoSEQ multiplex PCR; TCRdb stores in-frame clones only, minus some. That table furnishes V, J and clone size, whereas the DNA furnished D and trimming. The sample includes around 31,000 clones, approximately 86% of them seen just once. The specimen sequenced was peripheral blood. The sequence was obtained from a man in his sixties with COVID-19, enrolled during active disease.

In nucleotides, the CDR3 is TGTGCCAGCCGCCAGGGTTCCTATAATTCACCCCTCCACTTT. Protein product: CASRQGSYNSPLHF. The V and J genes are TRBV27 and TRBJ1-6; TRBD1 is a possible D gene (5 bases). The CDR3 covers 14 residues. The V end was cut by 8 bases, the J end by 1 base, with 9 bases between. Germline V CDR1 and CDR2: MNHEY, SMNVEV (reference sequence).